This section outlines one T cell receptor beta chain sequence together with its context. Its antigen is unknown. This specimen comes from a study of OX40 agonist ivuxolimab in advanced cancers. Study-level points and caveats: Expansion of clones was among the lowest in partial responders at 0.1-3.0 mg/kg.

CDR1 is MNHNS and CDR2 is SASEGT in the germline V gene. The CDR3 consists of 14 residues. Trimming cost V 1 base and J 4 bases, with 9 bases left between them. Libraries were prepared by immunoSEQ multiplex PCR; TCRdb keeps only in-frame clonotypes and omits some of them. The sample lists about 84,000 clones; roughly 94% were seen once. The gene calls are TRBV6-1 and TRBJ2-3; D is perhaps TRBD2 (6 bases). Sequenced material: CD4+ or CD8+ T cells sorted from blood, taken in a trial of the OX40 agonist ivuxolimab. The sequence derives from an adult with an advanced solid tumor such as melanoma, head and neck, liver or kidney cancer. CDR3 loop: CASSEVGGADTQYF. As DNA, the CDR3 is TGTGCCAGCAGTGAAGTGGGAGGAGCAGATACGCAGTATTTT.